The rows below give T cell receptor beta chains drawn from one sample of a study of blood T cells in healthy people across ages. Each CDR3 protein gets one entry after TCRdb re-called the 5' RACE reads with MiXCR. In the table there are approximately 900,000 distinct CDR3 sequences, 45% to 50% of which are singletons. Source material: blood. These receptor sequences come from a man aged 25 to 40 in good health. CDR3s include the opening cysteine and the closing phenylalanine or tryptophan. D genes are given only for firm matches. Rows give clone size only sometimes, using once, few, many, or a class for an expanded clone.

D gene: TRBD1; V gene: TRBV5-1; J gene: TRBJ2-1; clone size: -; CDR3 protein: CAGSLSGQGVSEQFF; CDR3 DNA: TGCGCCGGCAGCTTGTCAGGACAGGGGGTTTCTGAGCAGTTCTTC
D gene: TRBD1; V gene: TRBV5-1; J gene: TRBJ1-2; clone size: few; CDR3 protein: CASSPGTVGHGYTF; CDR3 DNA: TGCGCCAGCAGCCCGGGGACAGTCGGCCATGGCTACACCTTC
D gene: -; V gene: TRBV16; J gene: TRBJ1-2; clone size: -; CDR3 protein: CASSPTGQGANYGYTF; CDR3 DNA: TGTGCCAGCAGCCCTACCGGGCAGGGCGCTAACTATGGCTACACCTTC
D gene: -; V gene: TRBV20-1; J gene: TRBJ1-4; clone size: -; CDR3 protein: CSAIQGTSYEKLFF; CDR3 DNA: TGCAGTGCTATTCAGGGGACGTCGTATGAAAAACTGTTTTTT
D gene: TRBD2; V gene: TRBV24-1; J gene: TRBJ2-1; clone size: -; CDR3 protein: CATSDLGTSHEQFF; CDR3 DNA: TGTGCCACCAGTGATTTAGGGACTAGTCATGAGCAGTTCTTC
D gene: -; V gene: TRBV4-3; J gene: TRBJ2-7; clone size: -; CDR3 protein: CASSQESWGLYEQYF; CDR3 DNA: TGCGCCAGCAGCCAAGAGAGTTGGGGCCTCTACGAGCAGTACTTC
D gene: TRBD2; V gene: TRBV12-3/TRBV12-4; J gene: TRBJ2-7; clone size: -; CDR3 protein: CASSPTTSGASYEQYF; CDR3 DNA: TGTGCCAGCAGTCCCACGACTAGCGGGGCGTCCTACGAGCAGTACTTC
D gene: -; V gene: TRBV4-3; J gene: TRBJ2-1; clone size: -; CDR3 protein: CASSHVSSGAYNEQFF; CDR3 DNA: TGCGCCAGCAGCCATGTTTCCTCAGGGGCCTACAATGAGCAGTTCTTC
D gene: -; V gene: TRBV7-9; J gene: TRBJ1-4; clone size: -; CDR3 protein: CASSTEKLNEKLFF; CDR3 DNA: TGTGCCAGCAGCACAGAAAAACTGAATGAAAAACTGTTTTTT
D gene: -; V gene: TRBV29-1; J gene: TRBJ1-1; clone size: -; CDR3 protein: CSASSWDTVAFF; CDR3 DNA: TGCAGCGCGTCCAGCTGGGACACTGTAGCTTTCTTT
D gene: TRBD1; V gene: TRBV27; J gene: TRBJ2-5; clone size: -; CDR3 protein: CASSTDRDRGLQETQYF; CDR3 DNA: TGTGCCAGCAGTACCGACCGGGACAGGGGACTCCAAGAGACCCAGTACTTC
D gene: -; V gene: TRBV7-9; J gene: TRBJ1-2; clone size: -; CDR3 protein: CASSLPGADCGYTF; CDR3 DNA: TGTGCCAGCAGCTTACCGGGGGCGGACTGTGGCTACACCTTC
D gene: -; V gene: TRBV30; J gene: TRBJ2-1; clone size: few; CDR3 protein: CAWSVGGEQFF; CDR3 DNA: TGTGCCTGGAGTGTGGGTGGTGAGCAGTTCTTC
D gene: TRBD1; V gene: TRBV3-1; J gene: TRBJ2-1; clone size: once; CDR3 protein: CASSRGRGQAYNEQFF; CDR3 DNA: TGTGCCAGCAGCCGGGGACGCGGACAGGCATACAATGAGCAGTTCTTC
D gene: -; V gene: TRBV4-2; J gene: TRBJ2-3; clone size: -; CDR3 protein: CASSRSPRATQYF; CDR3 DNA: TGTGCCAGCAGCCGCTCCCCCAGGGCTACGCAGTATTTT
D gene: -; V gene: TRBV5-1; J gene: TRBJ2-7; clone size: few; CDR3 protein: CASSSAGGPYEQYF; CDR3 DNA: TGCGCCAGCAGCTCGGCGGGTGGGCCTTACGAGCAGTACTTC
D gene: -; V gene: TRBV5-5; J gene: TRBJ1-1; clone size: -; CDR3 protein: CASSVTAMNTEAFF; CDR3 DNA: TGTGCCAGCAGCGTGACAGCTATGAACACTGAAGCTTTCTTT
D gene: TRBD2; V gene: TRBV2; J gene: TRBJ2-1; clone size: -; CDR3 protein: CARGLAGGLSNEQFF; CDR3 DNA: TGTGCCAGAGGACTAGCGGGGGGGCTTTCGAATGAGCAGTTCTTC
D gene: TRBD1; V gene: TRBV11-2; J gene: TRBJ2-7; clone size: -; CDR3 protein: CASSLVTGATYEQYF; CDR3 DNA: TGTGCCAGCAGCTTAGTGACAGGGGCAACCTACGAGCAGTACTTC
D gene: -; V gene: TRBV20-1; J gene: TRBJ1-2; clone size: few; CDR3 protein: CSLGDNYGYTF; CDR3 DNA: TGCAGTCTCGGGGACAACTATGGCTACACCTTC
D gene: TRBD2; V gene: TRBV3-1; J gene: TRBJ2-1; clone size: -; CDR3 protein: CASSFSGGIHNEQFF; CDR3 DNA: TGTGCCAGCAGCTTTAGCGGGGGGATACACAATGAGCAGTTCTTC
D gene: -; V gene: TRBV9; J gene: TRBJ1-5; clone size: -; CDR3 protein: CASSVDSVQPQHF; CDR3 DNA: TGTGCCAGCAGCGTAGACTCTGTCCAGCCCCAGCATTTT
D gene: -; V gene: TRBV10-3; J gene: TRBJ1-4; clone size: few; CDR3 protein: CAISESVNEKLFF; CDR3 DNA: TGTGCCATCAGTGAGTCGGTAAATGAAAAACTGTTTTTT
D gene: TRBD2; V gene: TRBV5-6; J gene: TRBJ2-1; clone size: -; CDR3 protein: CASIPAGSSGEQFF; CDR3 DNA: TGTGCCAGCATCCCAGCGGGGAGCTCCGGTGAGCAGTTCTTC
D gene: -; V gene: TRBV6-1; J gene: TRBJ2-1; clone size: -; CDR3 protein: CASNLGGGGNNEQFF; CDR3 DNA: TGTGCCAGCAATCTTGGGGGGGGGGGCAACAATGAGCAGTTCTTC